This entry concerns a single T cell receptor (beta chain). Its antigen is not identified. The sample belongs to a study of T-cell memory formation after mild COVID-19. Looking at the study overall: Clustering of TCRs was largely donor specific.

TCRdb re-called the 5' RACE reads through MiXCR, storing one row per CDR3 protein. The sample has hundreds of thousands of distinct CDR3 sequences; roughly 20% are singletons. The CDR3 is 17 residues long. Looked up from germline, CDR1 is SGHRS and CDR2 is YFSETQ. With V trimmed by 0 bases and J by 2 bases, 9 bases remained unmatched. Study results and limitations: Cross-reactive memory apparently joined, as some responding clones appeared in pre-infection memory. CD4+ contracting clones were mainly CM and EM; CD8+ ones, EMRA. The authors left the SARS-CoV-2 specificity of second-wave clones peaking on day 37 unconfirmed.

Material: PBMCs or a T cell subset sorted from them (not recorded which). This sequence was found in an adult woman who had mild COVID-19 (a few samples of this study predate the infection). Cell type and time point are not known. This chain joins TRBV5-1 and TRBJ2-3, with 7 bases aligning to TRBD1. CDR3 in DNA: TGCGCCAGCAGCTTGGACGAGACAGGGTCCTCCACAGATACGCAGTATTTT. It is translated as CASSLDETGSSTDTQYF.